The 3 T cell receptor beta chains given below trace back to one sample, sequenced in a study of blood T cells in healthy people across ages. A second PCR, run for about 6 to 11 cycles, used a sample-barcoded 5' primer plus a J-beta primer mix. Each CDR3 protein gets one entry after TCRdb re-called the 5' RACE reads with MiXCR. The sample lists 780,000 or so distinct CDR3 sequences, 56% occurring once. The sequencing input was blood. All receptors come from a man aged 40-49 years in good health.

The chain combines TRBV21-1 with TRBJ2-7; the table gives TRBD1 as D, unverified against the DNA. TRBV21-1 is a pseudogene locus. This CDR3 spans 18 amino acids. This CDR3 reads CASSNDSSMTGTSYEQYF. The CDR3 nucleotides are TGTGCCAGCAGCAATGACAGCAGTATGACAGGGACATCCTACGAGCAGTACTTC.

This clonotype was counted a few times. The chain recombines TRBV29-1 with TRBJ2-7; D gene ambiguous. The CDR3 is 13 residues long. V was clipped by 6 bases and J by 0 bases, with 12 bases between them. Germline CDR1 is SQVTM and CDR2 is ANQGSEA. The CDR3 is CSVAGVSSYEQYF. The CDR3 coding sequence is TGCAGCGTAGCTGGGGTTAGCTCCTACGAGCAGTACTTC.

The chain combines TRBV20-1 with TRBJ2-1, with no clear D. V lost 3 bases and J 8 bases, leaving 11 bases between the germline ends. This CDR3 is built from 12 residues. Germline-derived CDR1 and CDR2 are DFQATT and SNEGSKA (reference sequence). The CDR3 reads CSASFRGDEQFF. The CDR3 DNA sequence: TGCAGTGCTAGCTTTCGTGGGGATGAGCAGTTCTTC.